This T cell receptor (beta chain) was captured in a study of graft-versus-host responses after intestinal transplantation listed by TCRdb under 2021. Regarding the research as a whole: Multivisceral, liver-intestinal, or isolated intestinal transplants were received by the recipients. To identify alloreactive clones, pre-transplant mixed lymphocyte reaction products were sequenced and then compared with unstimulated pre-transplant donor and recipient T cells. Every recipient was given anti-thymocyte globulin induction, then maintenance tacrolimus and steroids for around three years. The cohort enrolled about two dozen intestinal transplant recipients, one of whom was a retransplant, and a few patients without pretransplant specimens were excluded. Rather than being sequenced by the commercial service, samples from a few later patients were sequenced in-house on an Illumina MiSeq and processed with MiXCR. Bulk TCR-beta CDR3 sequencing was used to track graft-versus-host and host-versus-graft alloreactive T cell clones in the graft, circulation and bone marrow after intestinal transplantation. Donor T cell macrochimerism was defined as a peak of at least 4% donor T cells among recipient peripheral blood mononuclear cells. What the work shows at the level of the full study, not this receptor alone: High GvH to HvG T cell clonal ratios were observed in the allografts of patients with donor T cell macrochimerism. GvH clones were detected in recipient bone marrow, and some of these GvH clones were observed earlier in ileal mucosa or blood, consistent with an intestinal mucosal origin. Peak levels of circulating GvH clones were associated with declines in HvG clones early after transplant. The relatively low number and heterogeneity of intestinal transplant patients limited the conclusions.

Intraepithelial and lamina propria lymphocytes were isolated from graft specimens using dithiothreitol, EDTA incubations and collagenase D digestion. Bulk TCR-beta sequencing was performed on serial intestinal graft biopsy specimens collected as late as 600 days after transplant. V sheds 0 bases and J sheds 0 bases, leaving 11 bases between their ends. CDR3 length: 16 amino acids, cysteine to phenylalanine. Just CDR3 DNA is preserved here, 48 bases in frame from base 1. CDR1 MNHEY and CDR2 SVGAGI were looked up in the germline V gene. Library preparation used the immunoSEQ multiplex PCR assay. For most patients, high-throughput TCR-beta CDR3 sequencing of genomic DNA was performed by Adaptive Biotechnologies. The authors' pipeline ran thus. TCR sequencing data for 15 to 20 patients were retrieved from Adaptive's ImmunoSEQ software; a few other patients were processed with MiXCR and VDJtools. CDR3 nucleotide sequences shared between donor and recipient were removed because the origin of such sequences could not be assigned. To count as alloreactive, a clone needed at least 2-fold expansion over unstimulated cells and a minimum CFSE-low frequency of 0.002% (template counts) or 0.001% (read counts). Clones detected in sequenced pre-transplant spleen, lymph node, or MLR CFSE-low populations of the donor or recipient were defined as mappable. Cumulative frequency of alloreactive clones was calculated as a percentage of all sequences weighted by copy number. TCRdb mirrors the immuneACCESS table, restricted to in-frame sequences. Some clones are absent from its copies; in checked studies, under half trace to an unresolved V gene, and the reason for the others is unknown. Clonal size and the V and J genes are those of that table, whereas D and trimming came from the DNA. The sample table shows 15,000 to 20,000 clones, and roughly 82% are seen once. The ten largest clonotypes hold 5.5% of the sample.

Comments on this clone: It has no known antigen specificity. Nothing much larger sits one base from this clone, and base qualities are not available.

The sequenced sample was ileum tissue, obtained 17 days after transplant. Rearrangement joined TRBV6-5 to TRBJ1-1; the D gene identity is not certain. The source of this sequence is a human patient who received an intestinal transplant, so some T cells may come from the graft donor. The CDR3 has the sequence CASSYSPTPVNTEAFF. The bases are TGTGCCAGCAGTTACTCCCCCACGCCAGTGAACACTGAAGCTTTCTTT.